This T cell receptor (beta chain) came from a study of T-cell reconstitution after alpha-beta-depleted transplantation in children. The authors prepared the TCRbeta library with unique molecular identifiers. Via MiXCR, TCRdb re-called the PCR reads, giving one row per CDR3 protein. Of about 200,000 distinct CDR3 sequences listed, under 20% are singletons. Study-level points and caveats: In patients about two months after transplant, alpha-beta T cells reportedly arose from several hundred expanded graft clones. TCRbeta diversity was high at day 60 in some patients (a result of surviving recipient T cells and thymic progenitors). Fresh T-cell production supplied most of the T-cell counts and diversity seen one year after transplant.

Note on this clonotype: Antigen specificity is unknown.

Trimming took 0 bases from V and 4 from J, leaving 9 bases between them. CDR1 and CDR2 from the germline V gene are SGHKS and YYEKEE (reference sequence). The CDR3 has 14 residues. The V call is TRBV5-5, the J call TRBJ2-3, with D unclear. The receptor was isolated from a male patient aged 2 to 9 who had a stem cell transplant for acute lymphoblastic leukemia, so the T cells may come from the graft donor. Sequenced material: PBMCs, mostly from graft donor cells, taken 360 days after TCRalphabeta/CD19-depleted stem cell transplant. CDR3 in amino acids: CASSLGLDADTQYF. CDR3 in DNA: TGTGCCAGCAGCTTGGGGCTGGACGCAGATACGCAGTATTTT.